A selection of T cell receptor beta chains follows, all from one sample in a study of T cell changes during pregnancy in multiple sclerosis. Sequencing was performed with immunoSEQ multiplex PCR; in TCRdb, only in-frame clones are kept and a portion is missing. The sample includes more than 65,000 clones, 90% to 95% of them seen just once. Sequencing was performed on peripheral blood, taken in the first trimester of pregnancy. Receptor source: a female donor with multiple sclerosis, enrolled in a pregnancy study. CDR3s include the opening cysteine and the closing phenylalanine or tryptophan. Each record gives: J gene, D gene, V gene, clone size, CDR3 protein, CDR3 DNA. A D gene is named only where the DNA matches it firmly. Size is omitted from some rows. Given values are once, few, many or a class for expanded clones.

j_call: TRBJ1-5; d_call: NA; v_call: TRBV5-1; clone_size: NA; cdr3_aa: CASGTGVGQPQHF; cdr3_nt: TGCGCCAGCGGGACGGGGGTAGGTCAGCCCCAGCATTTT
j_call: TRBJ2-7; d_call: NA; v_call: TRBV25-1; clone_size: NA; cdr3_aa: CASRSMYEQYF; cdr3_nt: TGTGCCAGCAGGTCCATGTACGAGCAGTACTTC
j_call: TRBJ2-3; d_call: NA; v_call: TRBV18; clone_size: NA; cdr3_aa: CASSPEEGSYYF; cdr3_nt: TGTGCCAGCTCACCAGAGGAGGGGTCGTACTATTTT
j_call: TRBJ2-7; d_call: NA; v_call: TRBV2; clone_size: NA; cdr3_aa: CASSSGHRYEQYF; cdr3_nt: TGTGCCAGCAGTTCCGGACATCGGTACGAGCAGTACTTC
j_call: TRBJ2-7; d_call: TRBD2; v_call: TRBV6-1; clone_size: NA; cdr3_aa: CASRVTSGAYEQYF; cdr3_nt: TGTGCCAGCAGAGTGACTAGCGGGGCCTACGAGCAGTACTTC
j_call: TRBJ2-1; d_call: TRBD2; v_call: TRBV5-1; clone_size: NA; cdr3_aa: CASSFGLAGGEYYNEQFF; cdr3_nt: TGCGCCAGCAGCTTCGGACTAGCGGGAGGAGAATACTACAATGAGCAGTTCTTC
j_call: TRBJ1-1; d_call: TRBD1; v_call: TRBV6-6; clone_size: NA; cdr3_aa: CASSVQGANTEAFF; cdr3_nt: TGTGCCAGCAGTGTCCAGGGGGCGAACACTGAAGCTTTCTTT
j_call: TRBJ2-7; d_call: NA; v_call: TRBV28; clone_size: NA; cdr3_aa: CASSFSPLYEQYF; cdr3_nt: TGTGCCAGCAGTTTTTCCCCCCTCTACGAGCAGTACTTC
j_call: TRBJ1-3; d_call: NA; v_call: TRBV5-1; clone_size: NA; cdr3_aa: CASSDPGQISDTIYF; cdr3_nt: TGCGCCAGCAGCGATCCGGGACAAATTTCGGACACCATATATTTT
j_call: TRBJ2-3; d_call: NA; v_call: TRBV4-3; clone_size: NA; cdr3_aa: CASSPLVGSADTQYF; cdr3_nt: TGCGCCAGCAGCCCCTTAGTCGGGTCCGCAGATACGCAGTATTTT
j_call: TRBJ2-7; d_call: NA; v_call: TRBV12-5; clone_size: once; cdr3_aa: CASGLSRDEQYF; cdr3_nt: TGTGCTAGTGGTTTGTCGCGGGATGAGCAGTACTTC
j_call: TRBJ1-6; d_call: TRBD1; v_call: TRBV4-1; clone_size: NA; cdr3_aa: CASSHHTGTGGSPLHF; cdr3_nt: TGCGCCAGCAGCCACCATACCGGGACAGGAGGTTCACCCCTCCACTTT
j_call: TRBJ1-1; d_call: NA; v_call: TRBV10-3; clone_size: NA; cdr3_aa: CAISERDKEAFF; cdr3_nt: TGTGCCATCAGTGAGCGGGACAAAGAAGCTTTCTTT
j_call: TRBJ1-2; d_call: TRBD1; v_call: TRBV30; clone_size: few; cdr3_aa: CAWSVTAGGASGYTF; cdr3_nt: TGTGCCTGGAGTGTAACGGCAGGGGGCGCGAGTGGCTACACCTTC
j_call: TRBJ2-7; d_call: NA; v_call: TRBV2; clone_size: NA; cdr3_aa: CASYILGLTYEQYF; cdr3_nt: TGTGCCAGCTACATCCTGGGCCTTACCTACGAGCAGTACTTC
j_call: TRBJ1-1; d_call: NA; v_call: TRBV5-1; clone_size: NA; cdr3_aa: CASSGGYRAGEAFF; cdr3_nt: TGCGCCAGCAGCGGGGGATACAGGGCTGGTGAAGCTTTCTTT
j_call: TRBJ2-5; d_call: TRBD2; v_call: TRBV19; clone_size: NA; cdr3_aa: CASSPQGLAGETQYF; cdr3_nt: TGTGCCAGTAGCCCCCAGGGACTAGCTGGGGAGACCCAGTACTTC
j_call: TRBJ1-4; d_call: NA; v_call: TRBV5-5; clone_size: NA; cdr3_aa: CASRAGRINEKLFF; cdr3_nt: TGTGCCAGCAGGGCGGGACGGATAAATGAAAAACTGTTTTTT
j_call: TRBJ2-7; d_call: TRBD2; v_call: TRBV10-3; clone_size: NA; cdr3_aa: CAISELAGVSEQYF; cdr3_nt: TGTGCCATCAGTGAGCTAGCGGGAGTTTCCGAGCAGTACTTC
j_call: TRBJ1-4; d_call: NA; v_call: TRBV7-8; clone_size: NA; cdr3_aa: CASSLGWQGSEKLFF; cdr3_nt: TGTGCCAGCAGCTTAGGATGGCAGGGATCTGAAAAACTGTTTTTT
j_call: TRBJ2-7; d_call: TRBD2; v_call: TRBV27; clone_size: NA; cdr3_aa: CASSLNSGLAHYEQYF; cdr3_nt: TGTGCCAGCAGTTTAAACTCGGGACTAGCGCACTACGAGCAGTACTTC
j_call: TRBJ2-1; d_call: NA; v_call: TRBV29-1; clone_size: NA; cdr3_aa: CSSGILNEQFF; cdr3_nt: TGCAGCTCGGGGATATTAAATGAGCAGTTCTTC
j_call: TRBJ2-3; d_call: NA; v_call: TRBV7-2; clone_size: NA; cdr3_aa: CASSLAGTASTDTQYF; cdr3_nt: TGTGCCAGCAGCTTAGCCGGAACAGCTAGCACAGATACGCAGTATTTT